The T cell receptor (beta chain) under discussion was sequenced for a study of CD8+ T cells in alopecia areata. Study details: A regimen of oral tofacitinib, 5 to 10 mg twice daily, was given to treated patients. Study-level findings and limits: Sequences from scalp samples also cover resident alphabeta T cells of normal skin. Normal scalp showed lower clonality than lesional scalp, especially alopecia totalis/universalis.

The CDR3 is 15 residues long. The ends were cut back, 0 bases at V and 5 bases at J, with 14 bases in the middle. Germline V gives CDR1 MNHNS, CDR2 SASEGT. RNA extraction was followed by reverse transcription into cDNA, which acted as the sequencing template. TCRdb's copy holds only in-frame clones and misses some; the assay was immunoSEQ multiplex PCR. The sample records fewer than 250,000 clones, 50% to 60% being singletons. For this clone: Its specificity is unknown.

Sampling of alopecia areata patients yielded lesional scalp punch biopsies as well as peripheral blood. The chain joins TRBV6-1 to TRBJ2-7; D is ambiguous. The origin of this receptor is a human donor with alopecia areata. Material: CD4+ T cells sorted from blood, obtained at week 0. The CDR3 nucleotides read TGTGCCAGCAGTGAAGCTTCATCGGTTCGGGACGAGCAGTACTTC. Encoded protein: CASSEASSVRDEQYF.